This is a list of T cell receptor beta chains from one sample in a study of blood T cell repertoires in COVID-19. The table came from immunoSEQ multiplex PCR; TCRdb's copy has only in-frame clones and leaves some out. This table has about 140,000 clones, around 81% appearing once. Sample: peripheral blood. These receptors originate from a woman aged 45-65 years with acute or convalescent COVID-19. Each CDR3 is given with its conserved first and last residue. D genes are given only for firm matches. The size entry is marked missing in some rows and otherwise reads once, few, many or a size class.

J	size	D	V	length	DNA	CDR3
TRBJ2-3	.	.	TRBV28	16	TGTGCCAGCAGCCTGGTTGGCGCGGGAAGCACAGATACGCAGTATTTT	CASSLVGAGSTDTQYF
TRBJ2-1	.	.	TRBV19	15	TGTGCCAGTAGTATAAGAACAGAGTCCTACAATGAGCAGTTCTTC	CASSIRTESYNEQFF
TRBJ1-2	.	TRBD1	TRBV13	14	TGTGCCAGCAGACGGACAGGGGGGGGCTATGGCTACACCTTC	CASRRTGGGYGYTF
TRBJ1-2	.	TRBD1	TRBV6-6	15	TGTGCCAGCAGTTACTCGCGGACAGGGGATAATGGCTACACCTTC	CASSYSRTGDNGYTF
TRBJ1-2	.	TRBD1	TRBV7-9	14	TGTGCCACGACTTGGGGACAGAGAAACTATGGCTACACCTTC	CATTWGQRNYGYTF
TRBJ1-1	.	.	TRBV6-1	14	TGTGCCAGCAGTGAAGCTCTGGCCAACACTGAAGCTTTCTTT	CASSEALANTEAFF
TRBJ1-4	once	.	TRBV6-2/TRBV6-3	16	TGTGCCAGCAGCCTACCCGGGACGGCGGAGGGGGAAAAACTGTTTTTT	CASSLPGTAEGEKLFF
TRBJ1-1	.	TRBD1	TRBV27	16	TGTGCCAGCAGACCCTCCGGGACAGGGGGGAACACTGAAGCTTTCTTT	CASRPSGTGGNTEAFF
TRBJ2-2	.	.	TRBV4-2	19	TGTGCCAGCAGCCAAGTCTCCTGGGAGGGGGGGCTGGTTACCGGGGAGCTGTTTTTT	CASSQVSWEGGLVTGELFF
TRBJ1-1	many	.	TRBV19	11	TGTGCCAGTAGTTATGACACTGAAGCTTTCTTT	CASSYDTEAFF
TRBJ1-1	few	TRBD1	TRBV7-9	15	TGTGCCAGCAGTTGGCGGACAGGGGAGGGGACTGAAGCTTTCTTT	CASSWRTGEGTEAFF
TRBJ1-4	.	.	TRBV7-3	15	TGTGCCAGCAGGCCGTGGGGCTCAACTAATGAAAAACTGTTTTTT	CASRPWGSTNEKLFF
TRBJ2-7	.	.	TRBV7-8	14	TGTGCCAGCAGCTTAGACACAGTCTCCTACGAGCAGTACTTC	CASSLDTVSYEQYF
TRBJ2-7	.	TRBD1	TRBV6-2/TRBV6-3	15	TGTGCCAGCAGTTACCAGCCGGGACAGAACTACGAGCAGTACTTC	CASSYQPGQNYEQYF
TRBJ1-1	many	TRBD1	TRBV5-4	14	TGTGCCAGCAGCTTACAGGGGGGTAACACTGAAGCTTTCTTT	CASSLQGGNTEAFF
TRBJ1-4	.	.	TRBV18	15	TGTGCCAGCTCACCACAGCGGGGCAAATATGAAAAACTGTTTTTT	CASSPQRGKYEKLFF